This record concerns one T cell receptor (beta chain) sequence. TCRdb keeps only in-frame clones here, not all; method: immunoSEQ multiplex PCR. The sample lists some 60,000 clones; about 95% were seen once. The sample belongs to a study of technical replicates of blood from a few donors. Germline V gives CDR1 SEHNR, CDR2 FQNEAQ (reference sequence). The CDR3 has 15 amino acids. The ends were cut back, 2 bases at V and 2 bases at J, with 10 bases in the middle. The sample consisted of PBMCs. The source is a human donor in good health. Some clones in this sample may be carry-over from other donors' samples. The chain is built from TRBV7-9 and TRBJ1-3; the D is unclear. The CDR3 is CASSLRRVPGNTIYF. CDR3 in DNA: TGTGCCAGCAGCTTACGTCGCGTGCCTGGAAACACCATATATTTT.